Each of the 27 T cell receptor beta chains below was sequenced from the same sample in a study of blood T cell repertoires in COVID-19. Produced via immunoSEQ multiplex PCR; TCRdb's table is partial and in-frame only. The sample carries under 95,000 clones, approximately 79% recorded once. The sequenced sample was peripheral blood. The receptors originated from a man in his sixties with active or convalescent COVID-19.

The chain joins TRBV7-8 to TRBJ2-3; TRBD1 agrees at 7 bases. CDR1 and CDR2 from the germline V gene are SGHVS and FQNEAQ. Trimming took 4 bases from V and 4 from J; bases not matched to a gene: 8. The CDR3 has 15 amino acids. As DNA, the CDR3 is TGTGCCAGCAGCTCGACAGGGAGAAGCGCAGATACGCAGTATTTT. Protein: CASSSTGRSADTQYF.

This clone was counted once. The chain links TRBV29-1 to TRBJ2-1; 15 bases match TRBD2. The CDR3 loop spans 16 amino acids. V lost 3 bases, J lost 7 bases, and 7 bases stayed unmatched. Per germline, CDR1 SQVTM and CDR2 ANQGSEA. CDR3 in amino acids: CSVEFYGLAGGNEQFF. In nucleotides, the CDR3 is TGCAGCGTTGAGTTTTACGGACTAGCGGGGGGGAATGAGCAGTTCTTC.

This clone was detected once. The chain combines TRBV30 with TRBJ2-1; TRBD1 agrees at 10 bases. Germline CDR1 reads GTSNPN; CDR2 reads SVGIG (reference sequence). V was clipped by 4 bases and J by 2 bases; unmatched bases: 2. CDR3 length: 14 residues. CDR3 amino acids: CAWNGQGAYNEQFF. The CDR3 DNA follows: TGTGCCTGGAATGGACAGGGGGCCTACAATGAGCAGTTCTTC.

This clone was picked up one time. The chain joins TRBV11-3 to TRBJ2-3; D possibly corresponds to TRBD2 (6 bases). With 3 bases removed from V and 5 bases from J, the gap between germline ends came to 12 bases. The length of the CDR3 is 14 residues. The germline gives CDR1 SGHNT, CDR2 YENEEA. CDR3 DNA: TGTGCCAGCAGCTTGGAGGGTTTGGGAGATACGCAGTATTTT. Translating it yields CASSLEGLGDTQYF.

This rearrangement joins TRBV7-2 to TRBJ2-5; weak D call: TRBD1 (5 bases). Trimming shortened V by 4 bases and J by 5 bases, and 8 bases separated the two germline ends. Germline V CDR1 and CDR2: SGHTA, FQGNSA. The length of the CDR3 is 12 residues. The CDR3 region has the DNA TGTGCCAGCAGCTGGGGCTTGGAGACCCAGTACTTC. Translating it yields CASSWGLETQYF.

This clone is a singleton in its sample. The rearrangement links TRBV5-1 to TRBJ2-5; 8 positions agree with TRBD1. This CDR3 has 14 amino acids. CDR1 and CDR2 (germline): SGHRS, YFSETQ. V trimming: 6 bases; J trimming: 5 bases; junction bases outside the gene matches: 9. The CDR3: CASTPSTGDETQYF. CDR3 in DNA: TGCGCCAGCACCCCCTCGACAGGGGACGAGACCCAGTACTTC.

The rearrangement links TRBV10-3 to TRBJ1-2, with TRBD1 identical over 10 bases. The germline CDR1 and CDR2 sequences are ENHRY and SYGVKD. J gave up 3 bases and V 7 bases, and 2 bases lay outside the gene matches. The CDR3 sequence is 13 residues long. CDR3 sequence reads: CAITGTGDYGYTF. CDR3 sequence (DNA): TGTGCCATCACCGGGACAGGGGACTATGGCTACACCTTC.

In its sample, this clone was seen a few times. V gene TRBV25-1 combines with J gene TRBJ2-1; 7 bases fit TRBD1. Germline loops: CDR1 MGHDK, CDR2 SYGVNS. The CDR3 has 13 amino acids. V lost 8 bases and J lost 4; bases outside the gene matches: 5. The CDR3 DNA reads TGTGCCAGCGCTAGACAGGGATACAATGAGCAGTTCTTC. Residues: CASARQGYNEQFF.

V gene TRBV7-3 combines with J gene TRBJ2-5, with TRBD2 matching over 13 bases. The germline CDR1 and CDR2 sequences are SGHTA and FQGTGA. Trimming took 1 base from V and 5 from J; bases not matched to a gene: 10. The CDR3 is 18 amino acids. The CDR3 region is CASSLNSPLAGGFETQYF. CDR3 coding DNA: TGTGCCAGCAGCTTAAATTCGCCACTAGCGGGGGGGTTTGAGACCCAGTACTTC.

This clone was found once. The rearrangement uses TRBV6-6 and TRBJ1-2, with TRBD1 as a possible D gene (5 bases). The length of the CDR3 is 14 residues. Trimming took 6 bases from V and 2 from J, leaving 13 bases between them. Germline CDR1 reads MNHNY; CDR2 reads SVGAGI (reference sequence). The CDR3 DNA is TGTGCCAGCAGCCGCGGGGCAGAGAACTATGGCTACACCTTC. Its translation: CASSRGAENYGYTF.

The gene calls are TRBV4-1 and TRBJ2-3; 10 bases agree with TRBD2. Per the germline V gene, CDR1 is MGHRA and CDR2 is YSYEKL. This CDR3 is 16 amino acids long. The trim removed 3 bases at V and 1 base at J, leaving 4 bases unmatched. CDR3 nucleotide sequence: TGCGCCAGCAGCCAGGATAGCGGGGGGCGCACAGATACGCAGTATTTT. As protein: CASSQDSGGRTDTQYF.

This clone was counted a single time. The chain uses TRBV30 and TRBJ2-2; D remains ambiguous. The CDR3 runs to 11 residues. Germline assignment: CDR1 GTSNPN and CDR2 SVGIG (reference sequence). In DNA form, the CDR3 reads TGTGCTAGGCAGGACACCGGGGAGCTGTTTTTT. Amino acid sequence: CARQDTGELFF.

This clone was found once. Here the CDR3 reads CASSSSRVTEAFF. The CDR3 nucleotides are TGTGCCAGCAGCTCGTCCCGGGTCACTGAAGCTTTCTTT. The V call is TRBV7-8, the J call TRBJ1-1, with D unresolved. V gave up 4 bases and J gave up 4 bases, with 10 bases separating them. This CDR3 has 13 amino acids. Germline-derived CDR1 and CDR2 are SGHVS and FQNEAQ.

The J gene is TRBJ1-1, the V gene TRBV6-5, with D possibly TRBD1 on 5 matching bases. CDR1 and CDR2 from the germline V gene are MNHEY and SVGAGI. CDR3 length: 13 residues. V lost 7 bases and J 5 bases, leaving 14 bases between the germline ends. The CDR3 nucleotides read TGTGCCAGCAAAAGGGGTCGGGGGACTGAAGCTTTCTTT. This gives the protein CASKRGRGTEAFF.

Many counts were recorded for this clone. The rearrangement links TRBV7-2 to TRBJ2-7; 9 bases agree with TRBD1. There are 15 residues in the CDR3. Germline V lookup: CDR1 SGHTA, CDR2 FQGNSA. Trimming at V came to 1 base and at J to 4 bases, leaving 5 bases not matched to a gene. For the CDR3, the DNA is TGTGCCAGCAGCTTAGTAACGGGACAGGGTTACGAGCAGTACTTC. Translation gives CASSLVTGQGYEQYF. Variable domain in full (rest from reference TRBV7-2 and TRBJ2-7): GAGVSQSPSNKVTEKGKDVELRCDPISGHTALYWYRQSLGQGLEFLIYFQGNSAPDKSGLPSDRFSAERTGGSVSTLTIQRTQQEDSAVYLCASSLVTGQGYEQYFGPGTRLTVT.

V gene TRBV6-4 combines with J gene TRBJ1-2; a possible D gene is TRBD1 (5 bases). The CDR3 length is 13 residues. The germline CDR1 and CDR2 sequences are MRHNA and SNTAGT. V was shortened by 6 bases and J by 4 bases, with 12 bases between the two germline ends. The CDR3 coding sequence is TGTGCCAGCAGGCTACAGGAGGGCTATGGCTACACCTTC. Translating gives CASRLQEGYGYTF.

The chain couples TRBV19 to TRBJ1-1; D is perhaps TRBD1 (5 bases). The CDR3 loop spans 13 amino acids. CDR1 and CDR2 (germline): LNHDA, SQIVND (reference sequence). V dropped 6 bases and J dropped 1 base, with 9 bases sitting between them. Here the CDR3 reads CASRTDKNTEAFF. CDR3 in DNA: TGTGCCAGTAGGACGGACAAGAACACTGAAGCTTTCTTT.

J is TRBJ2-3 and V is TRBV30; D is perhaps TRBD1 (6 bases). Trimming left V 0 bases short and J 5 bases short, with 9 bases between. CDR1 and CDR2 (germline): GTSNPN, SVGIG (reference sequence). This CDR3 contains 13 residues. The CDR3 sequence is CAWSVPGEDTQYF. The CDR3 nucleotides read TGTGCCTGGAGTGTACCAGGGGAAGATACGCAGTATTTT.

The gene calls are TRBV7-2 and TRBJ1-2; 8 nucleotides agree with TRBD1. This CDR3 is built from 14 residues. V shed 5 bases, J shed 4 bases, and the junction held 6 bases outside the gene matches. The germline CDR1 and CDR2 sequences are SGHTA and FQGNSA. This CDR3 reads CASSLDRGPYGYTF. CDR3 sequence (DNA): TGTGCCAGCAGCCTAGACAGGGGACCCTATGGCTACACCTTC.

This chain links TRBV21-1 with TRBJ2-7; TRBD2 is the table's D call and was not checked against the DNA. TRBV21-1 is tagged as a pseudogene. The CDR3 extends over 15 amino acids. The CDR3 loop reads CASSKGVAGGYEQYF. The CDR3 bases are TGTGCCAGCAGCAAAGGAGTAGCGGGGGGTTACGAGCAGTACTTC.

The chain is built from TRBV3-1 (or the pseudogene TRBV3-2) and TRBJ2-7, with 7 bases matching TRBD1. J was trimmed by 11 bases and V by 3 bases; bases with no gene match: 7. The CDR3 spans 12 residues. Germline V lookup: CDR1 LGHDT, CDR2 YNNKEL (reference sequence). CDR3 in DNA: TGTGCCAGCAGCCATGACCAGGGGGTGAAGTACTTC. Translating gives CASSHDQGVKYF.

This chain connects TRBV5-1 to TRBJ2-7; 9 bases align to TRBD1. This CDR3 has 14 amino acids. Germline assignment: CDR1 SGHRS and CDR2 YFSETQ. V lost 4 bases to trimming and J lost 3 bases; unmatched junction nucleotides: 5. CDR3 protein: CASSVRDRVYEQYF. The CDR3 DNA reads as TGCGCCAGCAGCGTTAGGGACAGGGTCTACGAGCAGTACTTC.

The CDR3 loop is CAIREPAGDDEQYF. In DNA, the CDR3 is TGTGCCATCAGGGAACCAGCGGGCGACGACGAGCAGTACTTC. The chain has TRBV10-3 and TRBJ2-7; tentatively, D is TRBD2 (6 bases). The CDR3 length is 14 residues. From germline, CDR1 is ENHRY and CDR2 SYGVKD. The germline V and J ends were trimmed by 6 bases and 5 bases, with 17 bases remaining between them.

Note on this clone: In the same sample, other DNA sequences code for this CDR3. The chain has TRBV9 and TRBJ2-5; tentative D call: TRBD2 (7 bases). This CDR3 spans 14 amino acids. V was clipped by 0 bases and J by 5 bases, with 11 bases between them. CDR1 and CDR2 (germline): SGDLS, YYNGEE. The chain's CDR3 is CASSVGGGGETQYF. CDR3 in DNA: TGTGCCAGCAGCGTAGGGGGGGGCGGGGAGACCCAGTACTTC.

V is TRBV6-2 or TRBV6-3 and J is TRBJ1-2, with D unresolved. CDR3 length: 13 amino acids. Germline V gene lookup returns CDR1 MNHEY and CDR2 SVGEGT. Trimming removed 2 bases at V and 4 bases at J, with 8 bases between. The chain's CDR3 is CASSYGQVYGYTF. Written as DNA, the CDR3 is TGTGCCAGCAGTTACGGGCAGGTCTATGGCTACACCTTC.

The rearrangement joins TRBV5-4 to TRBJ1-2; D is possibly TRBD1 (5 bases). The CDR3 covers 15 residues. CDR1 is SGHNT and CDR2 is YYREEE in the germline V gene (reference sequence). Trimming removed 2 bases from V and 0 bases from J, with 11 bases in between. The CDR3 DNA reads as TGTGCCAGCAGCTTATCCAGCAGGGCTAACTATGGCTACACCTTC. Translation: CASSLSSRANYGYTF.

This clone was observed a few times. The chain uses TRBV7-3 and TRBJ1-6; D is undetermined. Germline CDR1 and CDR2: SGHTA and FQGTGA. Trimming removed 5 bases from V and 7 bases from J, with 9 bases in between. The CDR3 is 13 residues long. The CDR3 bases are TGTGCCAGCAGCCGGGAGACAAATTCACCCCTCCACTTT. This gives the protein CASSRETNSPLHF.